Below are 23 T cell receptor beta chains sequenced from a single sample in a study of shared clonotypes between healthy human individuals. Selected positively for CCR7 and CD45RO-negative, naive CD8 cells excluded terminally differentiated effector memory CD45RA+ cells. Produced via immunoSEQ multiplex PCR; TCRdb's table is partial and in-frame only. The sample has 1.5 million to 2.5 million clones; about 95% are singletons. The sequencing sample was made of naive CD8+ T cells sorted from blood. Receptors originate from a man younger than 35 in good health.

The V call is TRBV7-2, the J call TRBJ2-2, with 9 bases lining up with TRBD1. V was clipped by 3 bases and J by 6 bases; unmatched bases: 2. CDR3 size: 14 residues. CDR1 and CDR2 from the germline V gene are SGHTA and FQGNSA. This chain's CDR3 is CASSLGQGPGELFF. The DNA for the CDR3 is TGTGCCAGCAGCTTGGGACAGGGCCCCGGGGAGCTGTTTTTT.

This clone was recorded once. The rearrangement uses TRBV4-3 and TRBJ2-7; possibly TRBD1 for D (5 bases). CDR1 LGHNA and CDR2 YSLEER come from the germline V gene. V gave up 0 bases and J gave up 2 bases, with 20 bases separating them. The CDR3 spans 18 residues. Here the CDR3 reads CASSQEPITGAQPYEQYF. CDR3 in DNA: TGCGCCAGCAGCCAAGAGCCCATTACAGGCGCTCAACCCTACGAGCAGTACTTC.

The chain links TRBV15 to TRBJ2-7; D perhaps matches TRBD1 (5 bases). The CDR3 has 14 amino acids. Germline V gene lookup returns CDR1 LNHNV and CDR2 YYDKDF (reference sequence). The V end lost 1 base, the J end lost 3 bases, and 10 bases lay between the germline ends. CDR3 sequence (DNA): TGTGCCACCAGCAGAGGGACAAACAACTACGAGCAGTACTTC. Translation gives CATSRGTNNYEQYF.

This chain links TRBV9 with TRBJ1-2; 10 bases line up with TRBD1. The V gene's germline CDR1 is SGDLS and CDR2 YYNGEE. CDR3 length equals 15 residues. Trimming removed 0 bases from V and 5 bases from J; junction bases left unmatched: 4. CDR3 nucleotide sequence: TGTGCCAGCAGCGTAGGGGGACAGGGGAGTTATGGCTACACCTTC. Protein product: CASSVGGQGSYGYTF.

This clone was detected a few times. The V gene is TRBV7-9, the J gene TRBJ2-7; 9 positions match TRBD2. J lost 6 bases, V lost 1 base, and 4 bases had no gene match. Germline V gene lookup returns CDR1 SEHNR and CDR2 FQNEAQ (reference sequence). CDR3 length equals 14 residues. CDR3 loop: CASSLVAGAAEQYF. For the CDR3, the DNA is TGTGCCAGCAGCTTAGTAGCGGGAGCCGCCGAGCAGTACTTC.

The chain is built from TRBV28 and TRBJ1-1; D is unclear. The V gene's germline CDR1 is MDHEN and CDR2 SYDVKM. The CDR3 runs to 16 residues. Trimming took off 3 bases at V and 1 base at J, with 15 bases between the two ends. The CDR3 loop is CASSFPPTTSNTEAFF. In DNA form, the CDR3 reads TGTGCCAGCAGTTTCCCCCCCACTACCTCGAACACTGAAGCTTTCTTT.

This rearrangement joins TRBV4-1 to TRBJ2-5; no firm D call. The CDR3 has 16 residues. CDR1 MGHRA and CDR2 YSYEKL come from the germline V gene. Trimming cost V 0 bases and J 7 bases, with 18 bases left between them. For the CDR3, the DNA is TGCGCCAGCAGCCAAGATCCAAGCGCCGCGGAAGGGACCCAGTACTTC. It specifies CASSQDPSAAEGTQYF.

The rearrangement links TRBV7-2 to TRBJ2-1, with 13 bases lining up with TRBD2. Germline CDR1 reads SGHTA; CDR2 reads FQGNSA. Trimming removed 5 bases from V and 6 bases from J; junction bases left unmatched: 4. This CDR3 is built from 15 residues. The CDR3 DNA is TGTGCCAGCAGCCCAACTAGCGGGGGGGCCAATGAGCAGTTCTTC. Its protein is CASSPTSGGANEQFF.

This sequence joins TRBV30 and TRBJ1-2; D possibly corresponds to TRBD1 (5 bases). V was clipped by 0 bases and J by 4 bases, with 18 bases between them. The CDR3 spans 16 residues. Looked up from germline, CDR1 is GTSNPN and CDR2 is SVGIG (reference sequence). The CDR3 DNA follows: TGTGCCTGGAGTGTACCGGTTCAGGGAGTGTTCTATGGCTACACCTTC. It specifies CAWSVPVQGVFYGYTF.

Details on this clone: The sample contains more than one DNA sequence encoding this CDR3. The rearrangement uses TRBV14 and TRBJ2-3; no definite D call. V lost 0 bases to trimming and J lost 3 bases, with 4 bases between them. The CDR3 sequence is 13 residues long. From germline, CDR1 is SGHDN and CDR2 FVKESK. The CDR3 sequence is CASSQDLTDTQYF. CDR3 DNA: TGTGCCAGCAGCCAAGACCTAACAGATACGCAGTATTTT.

V and J are TRBV6-1 and TRBJ2-7, with TRBD1 matching 9 bases. From germline, CDR1 is MNHNS and CDR2 SASEGT. Germline trimming cut 5 bases from V and 6 bases from J; bases unmatched to any gene: 11. This CDR3 region has 15 residues. The chain's CDR3 is CASSTPGQGKFEQYF. The CDR3 coding sequence is TGTGCCAGCAGTACGCCGGGACAGGGTAAATTCGAGCAGTACTTC.

The rearrangement joins TRBV29-1 to TRBJ2-3; no reliable D call. The CDR3 contains 14 residues. Trimming removed 6 bases from V and 2 bases from J, with 15 bases in between. Looked up from germline, CDR1 is SQVTM and CDR2 is ANQGSEA. CDR3 residues: CSVPTRTLTDTQYF. In nucleotides, the CDR3 is TGCAGCGTCCCAACCCGGACCCTCACAGATACGCAGTATTTT.

About this clone itself: The same CDR3 arises from other DNA sequences in this sample as well. The rearrangement joins TRBV28 to TRBJ2-7; a possible D gene is TRBD1 (6 bases). The V gene's germline CDR1 is MDHEN and CDR2 SYDVKM. Trimming took 7 bases from V and 0 from J, leaving 7 bases between them. CDR3 size: 12 residues. The chain's CDR3 is CASTGASYEQYF. The DNA for the CDR3 is TGTGCCAGCACAGGGGCCTCCTACGAGCAGTACTTC. Supplemented by reference TRBV28 and TRBJ2-7, the full variable domain reads DVKVTQSSRYLVKRTGEKVFLECVQDMDHENMFWYRQDPGLGLRLIYFSYDVKMKEKGDIPEGYSVSREKKERFSLILESASTNQTSMYLCASTGASYEQYFGPGTRLTVT.

The rearrangement joins TRBV7-6 to TRBJ1-1; 8 bases match TRBD1. This CDR3 spans 15 amino acids. Germline values: CDR1 SGHVS, CDR2 FNYEAQ. V shed 5 bases and J 6 bases; nucleotides not matched to a gene: 11. This chain's CDR3 is CASSADRGGFSEAFF. The CDR3 DNA reads as TGTGCCAGCAGCGCAGACAGGGGAGGTTTCTCTGAAGCTTTCTTT.

The chain joins TRBV10-2 to TRBJ1-5; no clear D. V lost 2 bases to trimming and J lost 6 bases, with 17 bases between them. The CDR3 totals 16 residues. In germline, CDR1 is WSHSY, CDR2 SAAADI. The CDR3 nucleotides read TGCGCCAGCAGTGAGCACGGTGAGGGTCTGGGTCAGCCCCAGCATTTT. It yields the protein CASSEHGEGLGQPQHF.

The chain recombines TRBV28 with TRBJ2-5; D is uncertain. Per germline, CDR1 MDHEN and CDR2 SYDVKM. V lost 10 bases and J 0 bases, leaving 12 bases between the germline ends. The CDR3 is 13 amino acids. CDR3 in amino acids: CATSPQNQETQYF. CDR3 in DNA: TGTGCCACCTCCCCACAGAACCAAGAGACCCAGTACTTC. Together with reference TRBV28 and TRBJ2-5, the CDR3 gives the full variable domain: DVKVTQSSRYLVKRTGEKVFLECVQDMDHENMFWYRQDPGLGLRLIYFSYDVKMKEKGDIPEGYSVSREKKERFSLILESASTNQTSMYLCATSPQNQETQYFGPGTRLLVL.

This chain uses TRBV6-5 with TRBJ1-2, with 7 nucleotides matching TRBD1. Germline lookup yields CDR1 MNHEY and CDR2 SVGAGI. This CDR3 is built from 14 residues. Trimming took 2 bases from V and 5 from J; bases not matched to a gene: 5. Here the CDR3 reads CASSYEAGGYGYTF. CDR3 nucleotides: TGTGCCAGCAGTTACGAGGCAGGGGGTTATGGCTACACCTTC.

The rearrangement links TRBV2 to TRBJ2-7; TRBD1 matches 10 bases. CDR1 is SNHLY and CDR2 is FYNNEI in the germline V gene. CDR3 length: 16 residues. Trimming took 3 bases from V and 0 from J; bases not matched to a gene: 5. In DNA, the CDR3 is TGTGCCAGCAGTGACCCCCGACAGGGGGCCTCCTACGAGCAGTACTTC. Amino acid sequence: CASSDPRQGASYEQYF.

The chain has TRBV30 and TRBJ1-2; D might be TRBD1 (5 bases). V lost 2 bases and J lost 0, with 10 bases in between. CDR1 GTSNPN and CDR2 SVGIG come from the germline V gene (reference sequence). The CDR3 sequence is 14 residues long. The CDR3 here is CAWSTGTANYGYTF. Here the CDR3 DNA reads TGTGCCTGGAGTACCGGGACGGCTAACTATGGCTACACCTTC.

This chain connects TRBV19 to TRBJ2-3; weak D call: TRBD2 (6 bases). The V end was cut by 5 bases, the J end by 2 bases, with 14 bases between. The CDR3 consists of 15 residues. The germline CDR1 and CDR2 sequences are LNHDA and SQIVND (reference sequence). CDR3 nucleotides: TGTGCCAGTAGTGGAACCCTAGCGTTCACAGATACGCAGTATTTT. Its protein product is CASSGTLAFTDTQYF.

This sequence joins TRBV28 and TRBJ1-1, with D maybe TRBD1 (6 bases). Germline CDR1 and CDR2: MDHEN and SYDVKM. The CDR3 length is 12 residues. V shed 11 bases and J shed 5 bases, with 15 bases lying between them. CDR3 protein: CAGKDSGTEAFF. The CDR3 region has the DNA TGTGCCGGAAAGGACAGTGGGACTGAAGCTTTCTTT.

This CDR3 reads CASSWAGGARTEAFF. DNA for the CDR3: TGTGCCAGCAGTTGGGCAGGGGGCGCGAGAACTGAAGCTTTCTTT. This chain connects TRBV25-1 to TRBJ1-1, with 8 bases lining up with TRBD1. The trim removed 5 bases at V and 5 bases at J, leaving 10 bases unmatched. CDR1 and CDR2 from the germline V gene are MGHDK and SYGVNS. This CDR3 comprises 15 residues.

CDR3 bases: TGTGCCAGCAGCGTAGCTAAGGGGGAGTACACAGATACGCAGTATTTT. It encodes CASSVAKGEYTDTQYF. The chain links TRBV9 to TRBJ2-3, with a weak D call TRBD1 (6 bases). V was pared by 0 bases and J by 2 bases, with 13 bases between. This CDR3 has 16 residues. The V gene's germline CDR1 is SGDLS and CDR2 YYNGEE.